These T cell receptor beta chains were read from a single sample in a study of OX40 agonist ivuxolimab in advanced cancers. TCRdb's table, derived via immunoSEQ multiplex PCR, lists solely in-frame clones and lacks some. The sample consists of around 95,000 clones, roughly 90% of them appearing once. Specimen: CD4+ or CD8+ T cells sorted from blood, collected in a trial of the OX40 agonist ivuxolimab. Every receptor here comes from an adult with an advanced solid tumor such as melanoma, head and neck, liver or kidney cancer. Both conserved end residues are trimmed from each CDR3.

CDR3: ASSLVKGDTEAF
J: TRBJ1-1
V: TRBV5-1

CDR3: ASSLTGGRYNEQF
J: TRBJ2-1
V: TRBV7-2

CDR3: ASRGLAGEETQY
J: TRBJ2-5
V: TRBV6-5

CDR3: ASSLVGGEAYEQY
J: TRBJ2-7
V: TRBV11-2

CDR3: ASSRDSSGSWNEQF
J: TRBJ2-1
V: TRBV5-1

CDR3: ASSQRQGHQPQH
J: TRBJ1-5
V: TRBV6-5

CDR3: ASSIRVSYNEQF
J: TRBJ2-1
V: TRBV19

CDR3: ASSPSAGELHGYT
J: TRBJ1-2
V: TRBV18

CDR3: ASSVGGQGNQPQH
J: TRBJ1-5
V: TRBV9

CDR3: ASSPPSDTELF
J: TRBJ2-2
V: TRBV18

CDR3: ASSPRDRTANTGELF
J: TRBJ2-2
V: TRBV18

CDR3: ASIGQGPEKLF
J: TRBJ1-4
V: TRBV28

CDR3: ASTRTGGGNVLT
J: TRBJ2-6
V: TRBV6-6

CDR3: ASSRPGGTGELF
J: TRBJ2-2
V: TRBV4-1

CDR3: ASSPRQGDRSGANVLT
J: TRBJ2-6
V: TRBV7-9

CDR3: ASSQSTGGETQY
J: TRBJ2-5
V: TRBV16

CDR3: ASTRLSGGGAETQY
J: TRBJ2-5
V: TRBV27

CDR3: ASSSQGRDTEAF
J: TRBJ1-1
V: TRBV28

CDR3: ASRETGTNTEAF
J: TRBJ1-1
V: TRBV5-1

CDR3: SVAQGARNTEAF
J: TRBJ1-1
V: TRBV29-1

CDR3: ASSYAGQGSEKLF
J: TRBJ1-4
V: TRBV6-5

CDR3: ASSLEQYSGNTIY
J: TRBJ1-3
V: TRBV5-1

CDR3: ASSLRGSYEQY
J: TRBJ2-7
V: TRBV28

CDR3: AWSPGNTEAF
J: TRBJ1-1
V: TRBV30

CDR3: ASRPDLEGVTQY
J: TRBJ2-5
V: TRBV6-5

CDR3: ASSVPGLAGGMQY
J: TRBJ2-3
V: TRBV9

CDR3: ASSFTTGVTEAF
J: TRBJ1-1
V: TRBV7-9

CDR3: AISESVGTATPF
J: TRBJ2-1
V: TRBV10-3

CDR3: ASRGLDEKLF
J: TRBJ1-4
V: TRBV19

CDR3: ASSSKGTSTNEKLF
J: TRBJ1-4
V: TRBV13

CDR3: AWSTGTNSPLH
J: TRBJ1-6
V: TRBV30

CDR3: ASSLTVRSSGAEQY
J: TRBJ2-7
V: TRBV7-6

CDR3: ASSPSTDTQY
J: TRBJ2-3
V: TRBV11-3

CDR3: ATSRDGRTKGPTDTQY
J: TRBJ2-3
V: TRBV15

CDR3: AGQENTGELF
J: TRBJ2-2
V: TRBV2

CDR3: ASSFSGQGGEQY
J: TRBJ2-7
V: TRBV5-1

CDR3: ASSPSHSGNTIY
J: TRBJ1-3
V: TRBV27

CDR3: ASKSGKITTETQY
J: TRBJ2-5
V: TRBV27

CDR3: ASSRLLSGANVLT
J: TRBJ2-6
V: TRBV10-2

CDR3: ASRTASTDTQY
J: TRBJ2-3
V: TRBV6-5

CDR3: ASSQQYRGSYNEQF
J: TRBJ2-1
V: TRBV4-3

CDR3: ASSRSDGRQY
J: TRBJ2-7
V: TRBV2

CDR3: ASSLPGLAEQY
J: TRBJ2-7
V: TRBV4-1

CDR3: ASSPYEQY
J: TRBJ2-7
V: TRBV6-5

CDR3: ASSLPGTPETEKLF
J: TRBJ1-4
V: TRBV7-9

CDR3: ASSLARDRGHYGYT
J: TRBJ1-2
V: TRBV7-2

CDR3: AISEREGQETQY
J: TRBJ2-5
V: TRBV10-3

CDR3: AITGRVGNYEQY
J: TRBJ2-7
V: TRBV10-3

CDR3: ASSLGLARNEETQY
J: TRBJ2-5
V: TRBV7-6

CDR3: ASSRGTGAQDTEAF
J: TRBJ1-1
V: TRBV5-8

CDR3: ASSGNRGSTEAF
J: TRBJ1-1
V: TRBV9

CDR3: ASSLQGQGLSTDTQY
J: TRBJ2-3
V: TRBV5-1

CDR3: ASSLDRVRQF
J: TRBJ2-1
V: TRBV11-2

CDR3: AISESGIGGVNQPQH
J: TRBJ1-5
V: TRBV10-3